This TCR beta chain stems from a study of cytomegalovirus exposure and HLA in healthy donors. Comments on this clone: Its target is not known.

With 60 Vbeta and 13 Jbeta primers, the PCR was carried out. Here immunoSEQ multiplex PCR was the method, and the copy in TCRdb shows in-frame clones only, minus some. This table has tens of thousands of clones, under 85% appearing once. The CDR3 runs 16 residues. V was cut by 5 bases and J by 2 bases, with 18 bases left in between. The germline CDR1 and CDR2 sequences are SEHNR and FQNEAQ (reference sequence). Study results and caveats: HLA alleles showed associations with approximately 15,000 TCR beta sequences in a later analysis, at a 0.05 false discovery rate. An apparent linkage of common viral pathogens to several of the most significant clusters emerged in a later analysis. TCR beta V- and J-gene trimming was later associated with a missense DCLRE1C variant.

Healthy donors of bone marrow made up the group. The chain carries TRBV7-9 and TRBJ1-2; weak D call: TRBD1 (5 bases). The sequencing sample was made of PBMCs. This clonotype was obtained from a man aged 30-40 years in good health and CMV-seronegative. The CDR3 here is CASSAIRGRANYGYTF. In nucleotides, the CDR3 is TGTGCCAGCAGCGCTATTAGGGGCAGGGCCAACTATGGCTACACCTTC.